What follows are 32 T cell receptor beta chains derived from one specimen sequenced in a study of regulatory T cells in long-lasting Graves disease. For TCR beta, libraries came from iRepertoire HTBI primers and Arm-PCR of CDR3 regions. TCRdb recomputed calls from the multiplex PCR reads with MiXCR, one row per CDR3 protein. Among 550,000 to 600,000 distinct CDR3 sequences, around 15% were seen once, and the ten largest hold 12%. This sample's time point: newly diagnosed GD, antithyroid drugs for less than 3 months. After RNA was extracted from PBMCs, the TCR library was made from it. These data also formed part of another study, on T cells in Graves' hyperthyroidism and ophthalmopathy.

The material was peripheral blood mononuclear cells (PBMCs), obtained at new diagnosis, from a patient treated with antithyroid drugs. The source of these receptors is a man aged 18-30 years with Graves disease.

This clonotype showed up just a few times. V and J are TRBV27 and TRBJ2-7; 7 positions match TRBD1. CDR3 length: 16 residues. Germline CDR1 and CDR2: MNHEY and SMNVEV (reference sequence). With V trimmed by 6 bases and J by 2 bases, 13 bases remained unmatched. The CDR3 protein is CASRPISDRSAYEQYF. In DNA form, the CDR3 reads TGTGCCAGCAGACCCATCTCGGACAGGTCTGCCTACGAGCAGTACTTC.

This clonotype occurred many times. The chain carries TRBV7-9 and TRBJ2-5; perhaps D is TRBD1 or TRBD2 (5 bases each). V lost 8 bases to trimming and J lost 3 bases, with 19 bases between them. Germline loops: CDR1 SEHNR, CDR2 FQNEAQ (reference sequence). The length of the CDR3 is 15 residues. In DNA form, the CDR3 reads TGTGCCAGCGCCCAAAGGTCGGGGCAGAAAGAGACCCAGTACTTC. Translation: CASAQRSGQKETQYF.

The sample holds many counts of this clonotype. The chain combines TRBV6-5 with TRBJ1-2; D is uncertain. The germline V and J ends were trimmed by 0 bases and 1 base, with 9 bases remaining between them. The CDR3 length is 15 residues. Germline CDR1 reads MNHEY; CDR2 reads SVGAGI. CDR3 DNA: TGTGCCAGCAGTTACTCAGGGAATAGTAACTATGGCTACACCTTC. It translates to CASSYSGNSNYGYTF.

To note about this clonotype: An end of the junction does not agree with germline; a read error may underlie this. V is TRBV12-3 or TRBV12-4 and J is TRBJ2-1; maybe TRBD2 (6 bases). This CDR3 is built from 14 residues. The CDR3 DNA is TGTGCCAACAGTGTCGGGGGCTCCTACAATGAGCAGTTCTTC. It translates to CANSVGGSYNEQFF.

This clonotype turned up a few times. The CDR3: CASSQDRTYEQYF. CDR3 nucleotide sequence: TGTGCCAGCAGCCAAGATCGAACCTACGAGCAGTACTTC. The chain employs TRBV14 and TRBJ2-7; no reliable D call. The germline gives CDR1 SGHDN, CDR2 FVKESK. Trimming stripped 0 bases from V and 2 bases from J, with 5 bases between. The length of the CDR3 is 13 residues.

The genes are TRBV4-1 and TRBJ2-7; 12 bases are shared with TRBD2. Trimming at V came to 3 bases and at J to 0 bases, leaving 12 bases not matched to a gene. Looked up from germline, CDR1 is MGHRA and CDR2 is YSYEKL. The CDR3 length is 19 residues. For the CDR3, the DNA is TGCGCCAGCAGCCAGGACAGACTCAGGACTAGCGGGACCTCCTACGAGCAGTACTTC. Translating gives CASSQDRLRTSGTSYEQYF.

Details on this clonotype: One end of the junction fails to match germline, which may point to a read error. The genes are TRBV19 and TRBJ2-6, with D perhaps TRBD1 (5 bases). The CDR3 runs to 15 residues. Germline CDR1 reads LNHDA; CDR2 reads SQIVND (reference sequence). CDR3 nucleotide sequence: TGTGCCAGTAGTATAAGGGGCTCTGGGGCCAACGTCCCGACTTTC. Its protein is CASSIRGSGANVPTF.

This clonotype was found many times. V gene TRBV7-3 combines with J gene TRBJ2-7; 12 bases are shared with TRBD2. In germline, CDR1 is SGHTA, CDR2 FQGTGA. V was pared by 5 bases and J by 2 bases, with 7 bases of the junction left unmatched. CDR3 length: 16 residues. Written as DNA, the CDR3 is TGTGCCAGCAGCCTAGGGACTAGCGGGTCCCCCTACGAGCAGTACTTC. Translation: CASSLGTSGSPYEQYF. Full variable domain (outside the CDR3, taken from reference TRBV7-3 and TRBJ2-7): GAGVSQTPSNKVTEKGKYVELRCDPISGHTALYWYRQSLGQGPEFLIYFQGTGAADDSGLPNDRFFAVRPEGSVSTLKIQRTERGDSAVYLCASSLGTSGSPYEQYFGPGTRLTVT.

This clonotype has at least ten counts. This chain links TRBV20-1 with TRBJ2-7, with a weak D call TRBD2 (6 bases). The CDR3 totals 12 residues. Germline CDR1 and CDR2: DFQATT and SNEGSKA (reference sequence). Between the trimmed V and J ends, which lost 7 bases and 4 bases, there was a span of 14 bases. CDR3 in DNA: TGCAGTGGGGGGGAGCCGGGATACGAGCAGTACTTC. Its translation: CSGGEPGYEQYF.

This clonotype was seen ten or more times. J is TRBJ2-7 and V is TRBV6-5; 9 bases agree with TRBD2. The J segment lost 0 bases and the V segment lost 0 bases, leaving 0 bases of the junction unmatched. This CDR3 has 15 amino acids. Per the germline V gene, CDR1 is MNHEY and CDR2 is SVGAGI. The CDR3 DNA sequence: TGTGCCAGCAGTTACTCTAGCGGGAGCTCCTACGAGCAGTACTTC. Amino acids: CASSYSSGSSYEQYF.

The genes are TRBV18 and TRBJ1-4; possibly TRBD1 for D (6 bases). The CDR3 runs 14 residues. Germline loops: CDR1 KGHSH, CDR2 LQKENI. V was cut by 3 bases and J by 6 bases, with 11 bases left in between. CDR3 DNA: TGTGCCAGCTCACCTCCGACAGGCGATGAAAAACTGTTTTTT. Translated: CASSPPTGDEKLFF.

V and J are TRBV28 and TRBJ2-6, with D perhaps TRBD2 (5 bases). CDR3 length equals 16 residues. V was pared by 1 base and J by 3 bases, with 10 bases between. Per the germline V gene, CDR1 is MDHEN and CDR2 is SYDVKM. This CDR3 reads CASSLLVGSGANVLTF. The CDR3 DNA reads TGTGCCAGCAGTTTATTGGTGGGGAGTGGGGCCAACGTCCTGACTTTC.

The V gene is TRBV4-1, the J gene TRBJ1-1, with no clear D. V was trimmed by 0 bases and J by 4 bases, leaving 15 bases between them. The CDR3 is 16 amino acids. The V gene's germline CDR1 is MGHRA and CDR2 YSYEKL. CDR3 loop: CASSQDRNPLGTEAFF. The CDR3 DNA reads TGCGCCAGCAGCCAAGATCGTAACCCCTTGGGCACTGAAGCTTTCTTT.

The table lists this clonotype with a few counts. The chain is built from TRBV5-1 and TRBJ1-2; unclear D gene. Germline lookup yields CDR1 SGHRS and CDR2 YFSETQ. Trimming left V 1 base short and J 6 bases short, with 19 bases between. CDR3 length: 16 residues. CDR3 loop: CASSLYPGGADDGYTF. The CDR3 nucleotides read TGCGCCAGCAGCTTGTACCCAGGTGGTGCAGACGATGGCTACACCTTC.

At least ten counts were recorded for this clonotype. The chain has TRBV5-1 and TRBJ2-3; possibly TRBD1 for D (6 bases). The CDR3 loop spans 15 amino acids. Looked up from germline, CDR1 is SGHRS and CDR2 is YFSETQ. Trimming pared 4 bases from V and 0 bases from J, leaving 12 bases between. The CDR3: CASSPTGTSTDTQYF. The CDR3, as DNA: TGCGCCAGCAGCCCGACCGGGACAAGCACAGATACGCAGTATTTT.

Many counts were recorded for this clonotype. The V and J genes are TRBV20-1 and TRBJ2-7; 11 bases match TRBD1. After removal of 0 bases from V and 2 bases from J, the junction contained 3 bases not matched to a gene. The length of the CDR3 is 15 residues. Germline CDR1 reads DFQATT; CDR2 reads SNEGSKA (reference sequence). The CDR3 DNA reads TGCAGTGCTAGAGAAAGGACAGGGGGCACCTACGAGCAGTACTTC. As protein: CSARERTGGTYEQYF.

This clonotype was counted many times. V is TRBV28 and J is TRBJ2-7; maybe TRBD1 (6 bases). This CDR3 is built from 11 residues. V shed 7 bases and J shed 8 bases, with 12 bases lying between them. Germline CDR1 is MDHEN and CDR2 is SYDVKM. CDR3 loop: CASTLGGKQYF. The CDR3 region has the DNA TGTGCCAGCACCTTAGGGGGAAAGCAGTACTTC.

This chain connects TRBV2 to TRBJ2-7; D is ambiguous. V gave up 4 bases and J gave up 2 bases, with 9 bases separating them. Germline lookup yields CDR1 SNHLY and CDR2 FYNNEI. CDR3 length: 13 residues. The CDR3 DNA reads TGTGCCAGCAGTGGCTCAGAGGCCTACGAGCAGTACTTC. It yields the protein CASSGSEAYEQYF.

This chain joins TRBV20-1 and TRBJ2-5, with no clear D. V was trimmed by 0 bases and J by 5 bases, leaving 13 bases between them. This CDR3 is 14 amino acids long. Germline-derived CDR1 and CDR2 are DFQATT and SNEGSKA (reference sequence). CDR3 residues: CSAREASSMETQYF. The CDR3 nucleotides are TGCAGTGCTAGAGAAGCGAGTAGCATGGAGACCCAGTACTTC.

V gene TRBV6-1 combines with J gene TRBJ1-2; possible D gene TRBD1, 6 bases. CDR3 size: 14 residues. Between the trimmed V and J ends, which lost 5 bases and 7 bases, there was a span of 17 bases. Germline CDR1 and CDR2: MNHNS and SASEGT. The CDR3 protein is CASSMGGAHCGYTF. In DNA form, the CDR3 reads TGTGCCAGCAGTATGGGGGGCGCCCACTGTGGCTACACCTTC.

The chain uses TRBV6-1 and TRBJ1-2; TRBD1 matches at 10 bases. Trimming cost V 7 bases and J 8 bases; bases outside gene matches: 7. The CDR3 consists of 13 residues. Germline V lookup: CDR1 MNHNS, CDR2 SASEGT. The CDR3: CASNIGQGDGYTF. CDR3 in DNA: TGTGCCAGCAATATAGGACAGGGGGACGGCTACACCTTC.

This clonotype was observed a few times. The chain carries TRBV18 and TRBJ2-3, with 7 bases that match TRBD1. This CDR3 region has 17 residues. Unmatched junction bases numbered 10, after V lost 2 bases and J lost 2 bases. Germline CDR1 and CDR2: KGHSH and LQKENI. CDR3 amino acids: CASSPILRDSYTDTQYF. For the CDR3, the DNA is TGTGCCAGCTCACCAATTCTCCGGGACAGTTACACAGATACGCAGTATTTT.

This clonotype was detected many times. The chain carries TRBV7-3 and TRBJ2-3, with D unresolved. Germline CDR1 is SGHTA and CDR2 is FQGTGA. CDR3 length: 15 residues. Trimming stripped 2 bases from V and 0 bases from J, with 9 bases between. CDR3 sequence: CASSLFAQSTDTQYF. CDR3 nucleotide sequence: TGTGCCAGCAGCTTATTTGCGCAGAGCACAGATACGCAGTATTTT. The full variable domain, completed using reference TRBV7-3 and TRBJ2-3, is GAGVSQTPSNKVTEKGKYVELRCDPISGHTALYWYRQSLGQGPEFLIYFQGTGAADDSGLPNDRFFAVRPEGSVSTLKIQRTERGDSAVYLCASSLFAQSTDTQYFGPGTRLTVL.

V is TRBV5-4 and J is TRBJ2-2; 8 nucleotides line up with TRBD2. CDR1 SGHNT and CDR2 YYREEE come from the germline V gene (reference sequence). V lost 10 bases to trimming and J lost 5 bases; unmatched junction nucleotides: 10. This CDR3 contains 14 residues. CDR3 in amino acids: CAGMASGPTGELFF. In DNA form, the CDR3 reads TGTGCCGGGATGGCTAGCGGGCCAACCGGGGAGCTGTTTTTT.

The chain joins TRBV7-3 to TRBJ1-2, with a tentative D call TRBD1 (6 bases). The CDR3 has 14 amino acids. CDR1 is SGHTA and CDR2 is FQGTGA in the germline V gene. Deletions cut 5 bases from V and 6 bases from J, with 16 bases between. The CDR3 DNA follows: TGTGCCAGCAGCCCAGGGGCAGGGAACAATGGCTACACCTTC. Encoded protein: CASSPGAGNNGYTF.

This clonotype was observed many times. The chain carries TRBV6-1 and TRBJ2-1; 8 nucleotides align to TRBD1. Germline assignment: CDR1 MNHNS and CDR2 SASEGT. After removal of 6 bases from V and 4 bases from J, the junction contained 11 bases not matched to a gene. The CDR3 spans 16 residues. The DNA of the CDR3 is TGTGCCAGCAGACAGCATACGGGACAGGAGTACAATGAGCAGTTCTTC. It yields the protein CASRQHTGQEYNEQFF.

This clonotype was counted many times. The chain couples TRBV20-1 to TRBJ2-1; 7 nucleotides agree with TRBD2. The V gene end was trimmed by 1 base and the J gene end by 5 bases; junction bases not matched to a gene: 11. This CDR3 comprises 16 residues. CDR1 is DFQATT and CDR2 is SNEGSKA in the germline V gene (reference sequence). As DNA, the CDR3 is TGCAGTGCTAGAGGTGCTTCCGGGGACTACAACAATGAGCAGTTCTTC. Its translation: CSARGASGDYNNEQFF.

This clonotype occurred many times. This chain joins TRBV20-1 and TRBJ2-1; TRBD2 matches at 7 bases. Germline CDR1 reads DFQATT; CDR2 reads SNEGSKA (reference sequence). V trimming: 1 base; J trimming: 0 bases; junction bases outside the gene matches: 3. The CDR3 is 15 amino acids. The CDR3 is CSARVGGSSYNEQFF. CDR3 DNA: TGCAGTGCTAGAGTGGGCGGGAGCTCCTACAATGAGCAGTTCTTC.

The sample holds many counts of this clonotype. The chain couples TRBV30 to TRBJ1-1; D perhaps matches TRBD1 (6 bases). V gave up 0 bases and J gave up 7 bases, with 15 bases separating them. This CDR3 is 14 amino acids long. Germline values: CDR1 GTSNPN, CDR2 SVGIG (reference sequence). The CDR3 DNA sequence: TGTGCCTGGAGTGTTTTACAGGGAGAGGTTGAAGCTTTCTTT. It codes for CAWSVLQGEVEAFF.

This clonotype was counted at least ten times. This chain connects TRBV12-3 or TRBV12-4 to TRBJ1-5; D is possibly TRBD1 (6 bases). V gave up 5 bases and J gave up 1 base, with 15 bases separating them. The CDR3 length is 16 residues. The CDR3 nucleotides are TGTGCCAGCAGTCCACAGGGCCTAGAAAGCAATCAGCCCCAGCATTTT. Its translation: CASSPQGLESNQPQHF.

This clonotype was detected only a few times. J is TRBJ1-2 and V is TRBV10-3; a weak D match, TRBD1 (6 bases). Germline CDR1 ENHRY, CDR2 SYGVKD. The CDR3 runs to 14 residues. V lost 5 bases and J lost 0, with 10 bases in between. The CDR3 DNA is TGTGCCATCAGTTCCGGACAGTCTAACTATGGCTACACCTTC. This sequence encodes CAISSGQSNYGYTF.

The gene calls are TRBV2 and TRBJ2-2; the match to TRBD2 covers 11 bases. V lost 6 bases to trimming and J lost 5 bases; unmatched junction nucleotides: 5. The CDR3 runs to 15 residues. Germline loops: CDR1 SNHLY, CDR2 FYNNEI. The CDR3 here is CASSQLAGETGELFF. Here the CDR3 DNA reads TGTGCCAGCAGCCAACTAGCGGGAGAAACCGGGGAGCTGTTTTTT.